These T cell receptor beta chains were read from a single sample in a study of cytomegalovirus exposure and HLA in healthy donors. The assay was immunoSEQ multiplex PCR, and TCRdb's table has in-frame clones only and misses some. The sample lists about 130,000 clones, 74% occurring once. Sequencing used PBMCs. These receptor sequences come from a woman aged 45-59 years in good health and CMV-seropositive. CDR3s include the opening cysteine and the closing phenylalanine or tryptophan. The size field is filled for only some rows; it gives once, few, many or a size class.

clone_size: -; v_call: TRBV27; cdr3_aa: CASSWGRKVYEQYF
clone_size: -; v_call: TRBV2; cdr3_aa: CAKGGGADNYGYTF
clone_size: -; v_call: TRBV7-9; cdr3_aa: CASSLWEGQGVVTQYF
clone_size: -; v_call: TRBV5-1; cdr3_aa: CASSLETLYNEQFF
clone_size: -; v_call: TRBV21-1; cdr3_aa: CAASGGGNQPQHF
clone_size: -; v_call: TRBV30; cdr3_aa: CAWESDFGGEQFF
clone_size: -; v_call: TRBV5-8; cdr3_aa: CASSQRTSGGQETQYF
clone_size: -; v_call: TRBV5-6; cdr3_aa: CASSLTTRVFSYEQYF
clone_size: -; v_call: TRBV18; cdr3_aa: CVSSDGTAQPQHF
clone_size: -; v_call: TRBV7-7; cdr3_aa: CASSHGTDHNEQFF
clone_size: -; v_call: TRBV4-3; cdr3_aa: CASSQSGEYAYEQYF
clone_size: -; v_call: TRBV18; cdr3_aa: CASSPETGRSGNTIYF
clone_size: -; v_call: TRBV19; cdr3_aa: CASSMAGGPYNEQFF
clone_size: -; v_call: TRBV5-1; cdr3_aa: CVSSPGTGITYEQYF
clone_size: -; v_call: TRBV19; cdr3_aa: CASSPGTGFSPLHF
clone_size: -; v_call: TRBV5-6; cdr3_aa: CASTLGRVGYGYTF
clone_size: -; v_call: TRBV6-1; cdr3_aa: CASNTGIFGNQPQHF
clone_size: -; v_call: TRBV9; cdr3_aa: CASSVAVLAGASEQFF
clone_size: -; v_call: TRBV19; cdr3_aa: CASSMLGRAYEQYF
clone_size: -; v_call: TRBV6-4; cdr3_aa: CASSEAIDSHNEQFF
clone_size: -; v_call: TRBV6-5; cdr3_aa: CASSYAETQYF
clone_size: -; v_call: TRBV6-5; cdr3_aa: CASSDGQGRTEAFF
clone_size: once; v_call: TRBV5-4; cdr3_aa: CASSLEQRVETQYF
clone_size: -; v_call: TRBV19; cdr3_aa: CASSKVAAYEQYF
clone_size: -; v_call: TRBV19; cdr3_aa: CASSIDPGQGFEKLFF
clone_size: -; v_call: TRBV4-1; cdr3_aa: CASSQASGTEPREAFF
clone_size: few; v_call: TRBV30; cdr3_aa: CAWNRAPNEKLFF
clone_size: few; v_call: TRBV6-1; cdr3_aa: CASGGNSPLHF
clone_size: once; v_call: TRBV29-1; cdr3_aa: CSAPGGSSGDTEAFF